This is a list of T cell receptor beta chains from one sample in a study of a mutant IDH1 vaccine in newly diagnosed glioma. The table came from immunoSEQ multiplex PCR; TCRdb's copy has only in-frame clones and leaves some out. Among about 36,000 clones, 80% were seen once, and the ten largest hold roughly 16%. Their antigens are not known. The sequences come from peripheral blood mononuclear cells (PBMCs), collected from a glioma patient whose treatment included an IDH1 peptide vaccine. The receptors stem from a woman in her twenties or thirties with glioma. Some clones in this sample may be carry-over from other donors' samples. Both conserved end residues are part of each CDR3. The order of the fields is J gene, D gene, V gene, clone size, CDR3 protein, CDR3 DNA. D genes are given only for firm matches. The size of a clone is reported for some rows only, either as once, few or many, or as a class for expanded clones.

>TRBJ2-5|TRBD2|TRBV7-7|.
CASSRLAGQETQYF
TGTGCTAGCAGTCGACTAGCGGGGCAAGAGACCCAGTACTTC
>TRBJ1-4|.|TRBV2|.
CASLEDSNEKLFF
TGTGCCAGCCTTGAGGACAGTAATGAAAAACTGTTTTTT
>TRBJ2-2|.|TRBV19|.
CASSTLGAGANTGELFF
TGTGCCAGTAGTACCTTGGGGGCGGGAGCGAACACCGGGGAGCTGTTTTTT
>TRBJ2-3|TRBD2|TRBV9|.
CASSVDAGRATDTQYF
TGTGCCAGCAGCGTAGATGCCGGGAGGGCCACAGATACGCAGTATTTT
>TRBJ1-2|.|TRBV21-1|.
CASRTAANYGYTF
TGTGCCAGCCGGACCGCAGCTAACTATGGCTACACCTTC
>TRBJ1-2|.|TRBV6-6|.
CASSYPSGYTF
TGTGCCAGCAGTTACCCAAGTGGCTACACCTTC
>TRBJ2-2|.|TRBV9|.
CASSVVQGPGELFF
TGTGCCAGCAGCGTCGTGCAGGGTCCGGGGGAGCTGTTTTTT
>TRBJ2-7|.|TRBV15|once
CATSRDQWAYEQYF
TGTGCCACCAGCAGAGATCAGTGGGCCTACGAGCAGTACTTC
>TRBJ1-3|TRBD1|TRBV30|.
CAWGQGTAIYF
TGTGCCTGGGGACAGGGTACCGCCATATATTTT
>TRBJ1-1|TRBD1|TRBV29-1|.
CSARDREWTEAFF
TGCAGCGCCCGGGACAGGGAGTGGACTGAAGCTTTCTTT
>TRBJ2-7|.|TRBV7-9|.
CASSSGRQIPYEQYF
TGTGCCAGCAGTTCAGGGCGACAGATCCCCTACGAGCAGTACTTC
>TRBJ2-2|.|TRBV30|once
CAWRARGNTGELFF
TGTGCCTGGAGGGCCAGGGGAAACACCGGGGAGCTGTTTTTT
>TRBJ1-4|.|TRBV10-3|medium-sized
CAIRTSGNEKLFF
TGTGCCATCAGGACTTCAGGGAATGAAAAACTGTTTTTT
>TRBJ1-1|TRBD1|TRBV10-1|few
CASSEGDRGAEAFF
TGCGCCAGCAGTGAAGGGGACAGGGGCGCTGAAGCTTTCTTT
>TRBJ1-1|.|TRBV11-2|.
CASSLVGLGSTEAFF
TGTGCCAGCAGCTTAGTCGGGCTGGGAAGCACTGAAGCTTTCTTT
>TRBJ1-1|.|TRBV29-1|.
CSVKGLGDTEAFF
TGCAGCGTTAAGGGGCTAGGTGACACTGAAGCTTTCTTT
>TRBJ2-3|.|TRBV6-4|.
CASSDSGTSTDTQYF
TGTGCCAGCAGTGACTCGGGTACTAGCACAGATACGCAGTATTTT
>TRBJ1-1|.|TRBV7-3|.
CASSLGTLNTEAFF
TGTGCCAGCAGCTTGGGGACATTGAACACTGAAGCTTTCTTT
>TRBJ2-7|TRBD1|TRBV2|.
CASTNFRGPSYEQYF
TGTGCCAGCACCAACTTCAGGGGGCCCTCCTACGAGCAGTACTTC
>TRBJ1-2|.|TRBV29-1|.
CSVPLLGGYTF
TGCAGCGTTCCTCTACTAGGAGGCTACACCTTC
>TRBJ2-1|TRBD2|TRBV18|.
CASSPSTSIKQFF
TGTGCCAGCTCACCATCGACTAGCATCAAGCAGTTCTTC
>TRBJ1-5|.|TRBV6-1|few
CASSARTPMTQHF
TGTGCCAGCAGTGCTCGGACACCAATGACCCAGCATTTT
>TRBJ1-1|.|TRBV15|.
CATSKSWGVTNTEAFF
TGTGCCACCAGCAAAAGTTGGGGGGTTACGAACACTGAAGCTTTCTTT
>TRBJ1-2|.|TRBV9|once
CASSPLDRLYGYTF
TGTGCCAGCAGCCCTCTGGACAGATTATACGGCTACACCTTC
>TRBJ1-1|.|TRBV19|.
CASSIGAINTEAFF
TGTGCCAGTAGTATAGGGGCGATAAACACTGAAGCTTTCTTT
>TRBJ2-1|.|TRBV6-4|.
CASSVRESSYNEQFF
TGTGCCAGCAGTGTTCGGGAGTCTAGCTACAATGAGCAGTTCTTC
>TRBJ1-3|TRBD1|TRBV6-1|.
CASSVGQGHSGNTIYF
TGTGCCAGCAGTGTTGGACAGGGTCACTCTGGAAACACCATATATTTT
>TRBJ1-1|.|TRBV2|.
CASRGPNTEAFF
TGTGCCAGCAGGGGACCGAACACTGAAGCTTTCTTT
>TRBJ1-4|TRBD1|TRBV4-2|.
CASSQEGQGATNEKLFF
TGTGCCAGCAGCCAGGAGGGGCAGGGGGCAACTAATGAAAAACTGTTTTTT
>TRBJ2-1|TRBD2|TRBV30|few
CAWSVGTSGHNEQFF
TGTGCCTGGAGTGTAGGGACTAGCGGGCACAATGAGCAGTTCTTC
>TRBJ2-7|.|TRBV10-3|.
CAISVRNDYEQYF
TGTGCCATCAGTGTTCGGAATGACTACGAGCAGTACTTC
>TRBJ1-1|.|TRBV29-1|.
CSVRAPNTEAFF
TGCAGCGTTCGCGCGCCGAACACTGAAGCTTTCTTT
>TRBJ1-5|.|TRBV2|.
CASSEVSRIGNQPQHF
TGTGCCAGCAGTGAAGTTTCCAGGATCGGCAATCAGCCCCAGCATTTT
>TRBJ1-1|.|TRBV10-2|few
CASNPRVNTEAFF
TGCGCCAGCAACCCACGGGTGAACACTGAAGCTTTCTTT
>TRBJ2-4|TRBD1|TRBV6-5|.
CASSQPGQGNIQYF
TGTGCCAGCAGCCAGCCGGGACAGGGAAACATTCAGTACTTC
>TRBJ1-1|.|TRBV5-6|.
CASSKGRPNTEAFF
TGTGCCAGCAGCAAGGGACGGCCGAACACTGAAGCTTTCTTT
>TRBJ1-1|.|TRBV7-9|.
CASTYNGGGTEAFF
TGTGCCAGCACCTATAACGGGGGGGGCACTGAAGCTTTCTTT